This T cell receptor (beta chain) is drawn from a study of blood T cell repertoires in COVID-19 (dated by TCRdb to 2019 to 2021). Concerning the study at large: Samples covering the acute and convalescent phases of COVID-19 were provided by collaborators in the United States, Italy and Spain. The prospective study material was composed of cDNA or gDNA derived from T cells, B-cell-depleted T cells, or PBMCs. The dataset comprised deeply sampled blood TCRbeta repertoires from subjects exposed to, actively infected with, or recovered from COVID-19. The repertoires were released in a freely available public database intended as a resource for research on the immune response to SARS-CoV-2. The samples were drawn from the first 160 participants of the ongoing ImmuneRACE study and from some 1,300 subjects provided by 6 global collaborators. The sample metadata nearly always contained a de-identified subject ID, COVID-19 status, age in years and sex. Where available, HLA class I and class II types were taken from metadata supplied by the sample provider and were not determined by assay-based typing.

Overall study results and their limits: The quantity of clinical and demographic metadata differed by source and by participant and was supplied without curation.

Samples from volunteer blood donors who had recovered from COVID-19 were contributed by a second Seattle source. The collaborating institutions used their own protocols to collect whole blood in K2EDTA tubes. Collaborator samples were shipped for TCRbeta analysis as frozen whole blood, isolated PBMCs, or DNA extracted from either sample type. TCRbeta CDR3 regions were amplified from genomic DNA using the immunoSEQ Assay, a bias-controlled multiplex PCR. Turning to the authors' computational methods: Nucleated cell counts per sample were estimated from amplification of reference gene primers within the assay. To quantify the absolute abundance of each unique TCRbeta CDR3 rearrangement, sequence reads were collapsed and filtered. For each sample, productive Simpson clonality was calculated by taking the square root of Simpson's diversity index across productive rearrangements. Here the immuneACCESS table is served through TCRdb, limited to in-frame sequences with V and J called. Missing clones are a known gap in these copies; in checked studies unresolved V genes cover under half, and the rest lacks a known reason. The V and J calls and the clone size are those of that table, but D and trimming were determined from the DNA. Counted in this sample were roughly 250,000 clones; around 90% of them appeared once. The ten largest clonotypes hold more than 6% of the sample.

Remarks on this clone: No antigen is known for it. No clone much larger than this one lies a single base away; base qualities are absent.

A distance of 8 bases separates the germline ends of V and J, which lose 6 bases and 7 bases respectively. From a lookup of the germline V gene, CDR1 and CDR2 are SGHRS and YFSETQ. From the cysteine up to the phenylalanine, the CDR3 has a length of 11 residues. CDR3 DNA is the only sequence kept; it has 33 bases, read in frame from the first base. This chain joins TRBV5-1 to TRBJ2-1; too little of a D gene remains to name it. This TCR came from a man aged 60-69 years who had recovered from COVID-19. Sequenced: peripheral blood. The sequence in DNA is TGCGCCAGCACGTTTTTAAATGAGCAGTTCTTC. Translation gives CASTFLNEQFF. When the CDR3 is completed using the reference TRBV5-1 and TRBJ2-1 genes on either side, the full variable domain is KAGVTQTPRYLIKTRGQQVTLSCSPISGHRSVSWYQQTPGQGLQFLFEYFSETQRNKGNFPGRFSGRQFSNSRSEMNVSTLELGDSALYLCASTFLNEQFFGPGTRLTVL.